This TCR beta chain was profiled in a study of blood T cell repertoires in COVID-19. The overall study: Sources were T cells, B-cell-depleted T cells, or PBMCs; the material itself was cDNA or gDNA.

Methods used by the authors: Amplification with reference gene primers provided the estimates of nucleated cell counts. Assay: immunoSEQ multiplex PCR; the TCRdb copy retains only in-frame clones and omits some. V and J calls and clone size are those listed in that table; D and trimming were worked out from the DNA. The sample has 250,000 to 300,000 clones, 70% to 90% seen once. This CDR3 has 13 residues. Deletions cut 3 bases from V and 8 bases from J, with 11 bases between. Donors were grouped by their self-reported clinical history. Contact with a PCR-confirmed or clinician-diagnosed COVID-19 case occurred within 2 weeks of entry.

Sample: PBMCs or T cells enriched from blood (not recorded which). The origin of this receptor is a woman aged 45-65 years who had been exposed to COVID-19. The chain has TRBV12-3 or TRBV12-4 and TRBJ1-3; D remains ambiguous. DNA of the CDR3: TGTGCCAGCAGTTTCGCAGCCGGGGACACCATATATTTT. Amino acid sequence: CASSFAAGDTIYF.